A selection of T cell receptor beta chains follows, all from one sample in a study of OX40 agonist ivuxolimab in advanced cancers. Profiled with immunoSEQ multiplex PCR; TCRdb holds only in-frame clones, not every one. The sample has just under 35,000 clones, about 92% seen once. Here the sequenced sample was CD4+ or CD8+ T cells sorted from blood, taken in a trial of the OX40 agonist ivuxolimab. The source of these receptors is an adult with an advanced solid tumor such as melanoma, head and neck, liver or kidney cancer. Each CDR3 is given with its conserved first and last residue. The size of a clone is reported for some rows only, either as once, few or many, or as a class for expanded clones.

CDR3 length	J gene	V gene	clone size	CDR3 protein
15	TRBJ2-7	TRBV2	-	CASKTPGQSFYEQYF
13	TRBJ1-3	TRBV28	-	CASSLDLGNTIYF
16	TRBJ2-7	TRBV11-2	-	CASSSQIDVGPYEQYF
15	TRBJ1-1	TRBV11-2	-	CASSLENWGNTEAFF
15	TRBJ1-2	TRBV28	-	CASIQKAGWSGGYTF
14	TRBJ2-7	TRBV28	-	CASSLRTSGYEQYF
15	TRBJ2-7	TRBV7-6	-	CASSLGDGSSYEQYF
14	TRBJ1-1	TRBV6-5	-	CASSGASRFFEAFF
17	TRBJ2-7	TRBV2	-	CASSDSQWGGAHYEQYF
12	TRBJ1-1	TRBV5-6	once	CASSFTDTEAFF
15	TRBJ2-7	TRBV11-2	-	CASSLGYQWGYEQYF
17	TRBJ2-7	TRBV7-9	-	CASSTLSGTSGNYEQYF
11	TRBJ2-7	TRBV25-1	-	CASSESYEQYF
11	TRBJ1-3	TRBV28	-	CASSYRNTIYF
15	TRBJ2-1	TRBV27	-	CASSGGQGNYNEQFF
13	TRBJ1-4	TRBV5-1	-	CASSNEADEKLFF
12	TRBJ2-7	TRBV28	-	CASSPLLYEQYF
16	TRBJ1-4	TRBV5-6	-	CASSLGTGTVSEKLFF
13	TRBJ1-2	TRBV19	once	CASSYKDTHGYTF
15	TRBJ1-2	TRBV7-9	-	CASSLAQGADYGYTF